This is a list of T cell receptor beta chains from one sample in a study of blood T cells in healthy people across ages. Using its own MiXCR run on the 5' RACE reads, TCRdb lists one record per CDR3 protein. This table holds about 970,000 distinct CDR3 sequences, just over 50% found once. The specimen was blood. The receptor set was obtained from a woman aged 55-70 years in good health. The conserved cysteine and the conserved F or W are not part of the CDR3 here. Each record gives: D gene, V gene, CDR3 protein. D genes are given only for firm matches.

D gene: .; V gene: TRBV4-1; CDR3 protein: ASSPPEGRAYEQY
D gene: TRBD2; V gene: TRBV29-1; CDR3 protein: SVAGGRPHSGANVLT
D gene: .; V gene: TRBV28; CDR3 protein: ASSLRGQHGELF
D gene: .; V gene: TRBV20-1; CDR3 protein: SPDRPNSPLH
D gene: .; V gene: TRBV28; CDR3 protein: ASSQGIGVYDYT
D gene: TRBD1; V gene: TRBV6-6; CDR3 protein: ASSSTTGTRDTQY
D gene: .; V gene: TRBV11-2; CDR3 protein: ASSAGTRRGELF
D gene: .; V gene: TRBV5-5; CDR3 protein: ASSLGSLGAVNEQF
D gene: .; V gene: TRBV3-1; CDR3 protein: ASSQDLSESIQY
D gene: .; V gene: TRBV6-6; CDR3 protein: ASNSGEGGYT
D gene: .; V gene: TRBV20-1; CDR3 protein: SATARIGTDTQY
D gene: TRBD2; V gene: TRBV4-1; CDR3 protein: ASSQVAGVLLPTQY
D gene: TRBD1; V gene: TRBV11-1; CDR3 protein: ASSEKGQIISYEQY
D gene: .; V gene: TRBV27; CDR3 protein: ASSGRESYQETQY
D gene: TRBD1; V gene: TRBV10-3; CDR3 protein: AISELRDRVPYEQY
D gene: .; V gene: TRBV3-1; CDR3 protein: ASSRHGLGETQY
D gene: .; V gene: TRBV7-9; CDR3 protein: ASSLVVGSVEQY
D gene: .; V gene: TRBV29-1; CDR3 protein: SVESSISYEQY
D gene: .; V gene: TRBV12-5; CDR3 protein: ASGPTTGSQF
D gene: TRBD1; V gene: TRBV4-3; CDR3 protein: ASSQGGQGLREQY
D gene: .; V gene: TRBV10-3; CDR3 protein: AISTITKETQY
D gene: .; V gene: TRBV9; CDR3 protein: ACSVVTNPYEQY
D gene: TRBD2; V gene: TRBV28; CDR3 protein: ASQPTGTSGRSGETQY
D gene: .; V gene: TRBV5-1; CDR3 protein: ASSLRGGDKYNEQF
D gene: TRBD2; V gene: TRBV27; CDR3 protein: ASSLTSSGYKETQY
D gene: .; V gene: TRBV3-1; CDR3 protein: ASSQEGLGRGYNSPLH
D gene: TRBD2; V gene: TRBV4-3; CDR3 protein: ASSQRTSGSTDTQY
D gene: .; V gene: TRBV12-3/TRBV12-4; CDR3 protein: ASVPGGASYEQY
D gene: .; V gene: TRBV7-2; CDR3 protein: ASTYSFAGASGANVLT
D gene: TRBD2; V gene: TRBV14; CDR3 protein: ASSHPTSGSLTDTQY
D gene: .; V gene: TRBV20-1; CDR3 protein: SARGGEGITEAF
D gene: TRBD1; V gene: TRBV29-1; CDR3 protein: SVEGNDRVAYNEQF
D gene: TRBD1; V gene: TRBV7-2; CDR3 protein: ASSSGQGVFTAF
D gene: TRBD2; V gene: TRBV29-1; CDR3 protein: SVDTSGSFDTQY
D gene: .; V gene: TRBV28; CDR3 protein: ASRNGQGPYNEQF
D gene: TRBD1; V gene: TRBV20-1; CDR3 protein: SVDRVGGNEQF
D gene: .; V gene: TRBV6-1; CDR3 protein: ASSELKGGYT
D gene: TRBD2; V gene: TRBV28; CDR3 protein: ASSQAGGRRDTQY
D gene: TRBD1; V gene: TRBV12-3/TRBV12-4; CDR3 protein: ASTPGTDYGYT
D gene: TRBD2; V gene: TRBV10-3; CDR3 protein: ATSGTSLGEQY
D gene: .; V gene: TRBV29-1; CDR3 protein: SVRHGREQTTF
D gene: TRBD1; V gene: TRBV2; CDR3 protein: ATLPQGAPSYEQY